This T cell receptor beta chain stems from a study of cytomegalovirus exposure and HLA in healthy donors. At the level of the study: Of a few hundred genotyped donors, roughly 81% clustered with self-reported Caucasian donors.

60 Vbeta and 13 Jbeta primers were used in PCR. TCRdb's table, derived via immunoSEQ multiplex PCR, lists solely in-frame clones and lacks some. The sample shows 150,000 to 200,000 clones, around four fifths of them seen only once. Study conclusions and caveats: Follow-up analysis seemed to connect common viral pathogens with several of the most significant clusters identified. A later analysis found that most CMV-associated TCR beta chains appeared HLA-restricted. A later analysis linked about 17,000 TCR beta sequences to HLA alleles at 0.05 false discovery rate.

Trimming removed 4 bases from V and 0 bases from J, with 9 bases in between. CDR3 length: 15 residues. The germline V gene encodes CDR1 LNHNV and CDR2 YYDKDF (reference sequence). As for this clone: What it recognizes is unknown.

The TCR sequence derives from a male donor in good health and CMV-seropositive. The V and J genes are TRBV15 and TRBJ1-4; D gene ambiguous. Sample: PBMCs. The CDR3 reads CATSKDFATNEKLFF. DNA for the CDR3: TGTGCCACCAGCAAGGACTTCGCAACTAATGAAAAACTGTTTTTT.